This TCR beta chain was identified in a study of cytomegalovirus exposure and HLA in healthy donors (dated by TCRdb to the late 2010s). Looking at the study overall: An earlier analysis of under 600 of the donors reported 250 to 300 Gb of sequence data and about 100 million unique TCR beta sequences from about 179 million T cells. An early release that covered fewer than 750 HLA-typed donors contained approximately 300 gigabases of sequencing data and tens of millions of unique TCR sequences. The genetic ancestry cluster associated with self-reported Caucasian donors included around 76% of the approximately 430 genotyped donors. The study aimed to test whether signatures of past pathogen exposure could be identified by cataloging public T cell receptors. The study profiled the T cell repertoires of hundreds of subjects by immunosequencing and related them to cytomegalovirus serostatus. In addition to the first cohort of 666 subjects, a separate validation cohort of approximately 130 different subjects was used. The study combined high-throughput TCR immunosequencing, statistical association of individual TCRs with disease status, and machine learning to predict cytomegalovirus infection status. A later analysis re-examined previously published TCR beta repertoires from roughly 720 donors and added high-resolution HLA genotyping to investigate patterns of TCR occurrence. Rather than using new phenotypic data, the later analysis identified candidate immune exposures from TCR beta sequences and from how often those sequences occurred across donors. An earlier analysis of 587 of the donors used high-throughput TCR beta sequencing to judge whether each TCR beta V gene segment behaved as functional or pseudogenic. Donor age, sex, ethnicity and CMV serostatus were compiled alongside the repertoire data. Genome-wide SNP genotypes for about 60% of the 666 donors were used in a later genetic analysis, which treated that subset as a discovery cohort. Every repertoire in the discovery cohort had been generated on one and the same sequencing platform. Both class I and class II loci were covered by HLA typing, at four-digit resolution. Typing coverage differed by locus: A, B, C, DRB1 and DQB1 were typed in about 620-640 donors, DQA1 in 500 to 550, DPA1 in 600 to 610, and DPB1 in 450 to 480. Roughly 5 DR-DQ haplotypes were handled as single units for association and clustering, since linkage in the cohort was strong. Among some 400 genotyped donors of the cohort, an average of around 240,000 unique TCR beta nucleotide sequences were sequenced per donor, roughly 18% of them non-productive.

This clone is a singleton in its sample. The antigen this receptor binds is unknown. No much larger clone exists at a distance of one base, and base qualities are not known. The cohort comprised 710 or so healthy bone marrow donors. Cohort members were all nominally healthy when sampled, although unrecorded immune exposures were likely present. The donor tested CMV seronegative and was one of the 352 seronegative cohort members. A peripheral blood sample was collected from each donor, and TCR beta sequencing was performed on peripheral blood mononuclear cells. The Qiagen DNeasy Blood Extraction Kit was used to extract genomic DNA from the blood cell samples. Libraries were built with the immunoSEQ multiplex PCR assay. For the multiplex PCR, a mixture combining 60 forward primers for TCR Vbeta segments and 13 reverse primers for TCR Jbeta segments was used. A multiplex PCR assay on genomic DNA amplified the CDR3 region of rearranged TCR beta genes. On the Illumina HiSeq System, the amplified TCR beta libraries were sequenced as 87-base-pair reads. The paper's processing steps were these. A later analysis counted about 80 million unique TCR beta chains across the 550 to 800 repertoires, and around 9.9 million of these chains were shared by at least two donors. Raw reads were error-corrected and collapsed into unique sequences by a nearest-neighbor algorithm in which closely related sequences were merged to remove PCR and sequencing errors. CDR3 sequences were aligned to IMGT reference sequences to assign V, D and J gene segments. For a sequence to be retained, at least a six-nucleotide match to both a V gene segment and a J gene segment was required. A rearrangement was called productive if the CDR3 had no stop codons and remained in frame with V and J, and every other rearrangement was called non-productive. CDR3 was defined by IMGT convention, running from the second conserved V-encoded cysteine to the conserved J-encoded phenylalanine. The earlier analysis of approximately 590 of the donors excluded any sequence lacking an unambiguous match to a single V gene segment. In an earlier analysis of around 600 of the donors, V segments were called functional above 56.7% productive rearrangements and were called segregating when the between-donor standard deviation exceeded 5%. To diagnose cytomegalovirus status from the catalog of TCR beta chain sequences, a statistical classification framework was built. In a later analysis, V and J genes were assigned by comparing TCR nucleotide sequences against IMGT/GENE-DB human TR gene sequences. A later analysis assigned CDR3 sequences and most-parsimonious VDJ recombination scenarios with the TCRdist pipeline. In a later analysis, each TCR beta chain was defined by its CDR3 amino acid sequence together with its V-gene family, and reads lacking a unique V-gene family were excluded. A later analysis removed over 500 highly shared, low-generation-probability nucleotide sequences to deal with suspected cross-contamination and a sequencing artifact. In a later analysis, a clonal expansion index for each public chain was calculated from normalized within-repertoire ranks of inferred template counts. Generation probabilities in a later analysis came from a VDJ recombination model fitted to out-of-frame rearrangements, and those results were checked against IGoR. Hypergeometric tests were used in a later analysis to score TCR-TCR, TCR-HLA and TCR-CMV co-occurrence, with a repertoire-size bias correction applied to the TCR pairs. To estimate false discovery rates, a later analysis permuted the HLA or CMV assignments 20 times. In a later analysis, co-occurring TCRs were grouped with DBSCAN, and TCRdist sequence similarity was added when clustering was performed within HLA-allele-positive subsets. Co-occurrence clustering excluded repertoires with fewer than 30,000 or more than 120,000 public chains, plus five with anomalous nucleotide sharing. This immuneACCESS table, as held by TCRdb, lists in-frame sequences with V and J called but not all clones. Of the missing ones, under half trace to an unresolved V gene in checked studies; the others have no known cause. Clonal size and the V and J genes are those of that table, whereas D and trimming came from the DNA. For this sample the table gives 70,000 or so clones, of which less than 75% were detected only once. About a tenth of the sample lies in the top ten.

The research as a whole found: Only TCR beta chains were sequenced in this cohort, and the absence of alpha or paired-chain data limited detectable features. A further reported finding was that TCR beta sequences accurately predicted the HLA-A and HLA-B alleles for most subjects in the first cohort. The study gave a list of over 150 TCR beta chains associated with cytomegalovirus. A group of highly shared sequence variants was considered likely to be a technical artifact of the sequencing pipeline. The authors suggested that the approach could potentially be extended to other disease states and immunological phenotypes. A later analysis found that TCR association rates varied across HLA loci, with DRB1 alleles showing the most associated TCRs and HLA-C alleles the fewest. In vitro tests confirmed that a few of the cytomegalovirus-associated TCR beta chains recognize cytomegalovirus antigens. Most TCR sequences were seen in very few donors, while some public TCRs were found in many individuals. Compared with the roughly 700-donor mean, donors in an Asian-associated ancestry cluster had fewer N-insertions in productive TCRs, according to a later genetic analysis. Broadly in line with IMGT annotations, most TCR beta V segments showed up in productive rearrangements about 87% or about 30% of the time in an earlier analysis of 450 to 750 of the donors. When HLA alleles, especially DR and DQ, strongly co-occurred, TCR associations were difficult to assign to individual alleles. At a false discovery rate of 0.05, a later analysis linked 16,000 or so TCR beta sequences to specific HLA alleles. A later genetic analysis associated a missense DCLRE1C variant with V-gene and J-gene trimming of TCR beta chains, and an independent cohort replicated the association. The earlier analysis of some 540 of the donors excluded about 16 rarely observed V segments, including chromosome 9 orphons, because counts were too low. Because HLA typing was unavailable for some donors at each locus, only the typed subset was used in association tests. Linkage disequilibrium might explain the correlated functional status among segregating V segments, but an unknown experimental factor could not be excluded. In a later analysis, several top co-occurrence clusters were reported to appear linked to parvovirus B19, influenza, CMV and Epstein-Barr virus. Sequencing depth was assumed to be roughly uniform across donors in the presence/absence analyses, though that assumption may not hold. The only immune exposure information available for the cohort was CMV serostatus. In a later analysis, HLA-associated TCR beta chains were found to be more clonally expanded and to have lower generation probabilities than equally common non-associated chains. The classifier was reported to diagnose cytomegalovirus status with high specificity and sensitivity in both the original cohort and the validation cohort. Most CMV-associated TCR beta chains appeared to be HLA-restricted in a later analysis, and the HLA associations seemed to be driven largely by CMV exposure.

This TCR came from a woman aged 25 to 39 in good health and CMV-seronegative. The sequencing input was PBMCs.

For the CDR3, the sequence is CAIPGGGKNYGYTF. The nucleotide sequence is TGTGCCATACCGGGAGGGGGCAAGAACTATGGCTACACCTTC. The chain joins TRBV21-1 to TRBJ1-2. TRBV21-1 is noted as a pseudogene. Including cysteine and phenylalanine, the CDR3 has 14 amino acids. CDR3 DNA only is kept here, 42 bases in frame from base 1.